This T cell receptor beta chain came from a study of blood T cell repertoires in COVID-19. Study-wide context: In each case, the material was cDNA or gDNA derived from T cells, B-cell-depleted T cells, or PBMCs.

Original data processing: Researchers report that nucleated cell counts were estimated from reference gene primer amplification. Some clones are missing from TCRdb's copy, which holds only in-frame ones; the method was immunoSEQ multiplex PCR. V and J calls and clone size are as listed in that table; D and trimming were resolved from the DNA. Of under 500,000 clones listed, 85% to 90% are singletons. V was shortened by 6 bases and J by 1 base, with 19 bases between the two germline ends. CDR3 size: 16 residues. CDR1 SGHAT and CDR2 FQNNGV come from the germline V gene. The sequenced material came from peripheral blood. The gene calls are TRBV11-2 and TRBJ2-7; maybe TRBD2 (6 bases). The origin of this receptor is a woman aged 25 to 39 with acute or convalescent COVID-19. DNA of the CDR3: TGTGCCAGCAGAACCCTCCGATTTGGGGGGTCCTACGAGCAGTACTTC. It is translated as CASRTLRFGGSYEQYF.